This record looks at one TCR beta chain sequence and its context. The entry originates in a study of blood T cell repertoires in COVID-19. Study-level background: The United States, Italy and Spain were the sources of the acute and convalescent COVID-19 samples. In each case, the material was cDNA or gDNA derived from T cells, B-cell-depleted T cells, or PBMCs.

The CDR3 spans 15 residues. V lost 0 bases to trimming and J lost 7 bases, with 14 bases between them. Germline lookup yields CDR1 SGDLS and CDR2 YYNGEE. In the authors' workflow: Estimated nucleated cell counts came from reference gene primer amplification. Produced via immunoSEQ multiplex PCR; TCRdb's table is partial and in-frame only. The V and J calls and clone size were taken over from that table, and D and trimming were inferred from the DNA. This repertoire shows around 100,000 clones, 80% to 90% found once; its top ten account for less than 6%. Seattle cases were enrolled at active infection and followed longitudinally.

The V gene is TRBV9, the J gene TRBJ2-1; D may be TRBD1 (7 bases). Sequenced input: peripheral blood. The sequence was obtained from an elderly man with COVID-19, enrolled during active disease. CDR3 sequence: CASSVAGGLPNEQFF. Here the CDR3 DNA reads TGTGCCAGCAGCGTAGCAGGGGGACTTCCAAATGAGCAGTTCTTC.